The TCR beta chain described here comes from a study of shared clonotypes between healthy human individuals. In the sorted-subset replicate PCRs, roughly 210 ng DNA, around 32,000 T cell genomes, was used. Clones were read by immunoSEQ multiplex PCR, and TCRdb kept only the in-frame ones, dropping some. The profile shows about 2,200,000 clones, more than 85% of them singletons. The naive CD8 fraction comprised CD45RO-negative cells positively selected for CCR7 and excluded terminally differentiated effector memory CD45RA+ cells. Those who donated were healthy HIV-negative adults, with no recent acute infections or vaccinations reported. About this clone itself: Its specificity is unknown.

Whole-study findings and limits: When naive CD4 clonotypes were compared across a few donors, around 5% were shared. In general, naive subsets displayed greater estimated richness than memory subsets did.

The CDR3 is 14 amino acids. The ends were cut back, 4 bases at V and 0 bases at J, with 7 bases in the middle. Per the germline V gene, CDR1 is ENHRY and CDR2 is SYGVKD. This clonotype was sampled from a man aged 18-30 years in good health. Some clones in this sample may be carry-over from other donors' samples. J is TRBJ1-5 and V is TRBV10-3, with unresolved D. The sequencing input was naive CD8+ T cells from PBMCs. The CDR3 loop is CAISGEVSNQPQHF. The CDR3, as DNA: TGTGCCATCAGTGGGGAGGTTAGCAATCAGCCCCAGCATTTT.